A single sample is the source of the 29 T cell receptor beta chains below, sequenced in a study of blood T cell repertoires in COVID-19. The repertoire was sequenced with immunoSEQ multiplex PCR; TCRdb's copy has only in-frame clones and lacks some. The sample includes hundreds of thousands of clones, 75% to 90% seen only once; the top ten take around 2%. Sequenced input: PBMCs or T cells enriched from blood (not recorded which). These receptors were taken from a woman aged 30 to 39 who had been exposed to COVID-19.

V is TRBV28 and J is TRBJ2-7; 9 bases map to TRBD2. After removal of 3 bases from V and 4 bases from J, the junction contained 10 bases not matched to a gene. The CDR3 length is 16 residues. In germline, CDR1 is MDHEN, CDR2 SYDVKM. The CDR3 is CASSLGSGRHIYEQYF. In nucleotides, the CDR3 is TGTGCCAGCAGTTTGGGCAGCGGGAGGCACATTTACGAGCAGTACTTC.

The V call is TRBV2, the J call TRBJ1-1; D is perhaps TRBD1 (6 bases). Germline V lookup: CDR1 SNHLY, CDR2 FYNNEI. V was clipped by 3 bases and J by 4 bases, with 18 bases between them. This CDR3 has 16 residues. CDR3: CASSDFRGALGTEAFF. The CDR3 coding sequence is TGTGCCAGCAGTGATTTTCGGGGGGCCTTGGGCACTGAAGCTTTCTTT.

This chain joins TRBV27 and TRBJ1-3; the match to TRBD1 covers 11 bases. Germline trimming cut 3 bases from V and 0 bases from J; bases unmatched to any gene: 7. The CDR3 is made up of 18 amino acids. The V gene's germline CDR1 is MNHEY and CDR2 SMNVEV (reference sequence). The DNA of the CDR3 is TGTGCCAGCAGTTTTTTGGGACAGGGGGTCCTCTCTGGAAACACCATATATTTT. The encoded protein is CASSFLGQGVLSGNTIYF.

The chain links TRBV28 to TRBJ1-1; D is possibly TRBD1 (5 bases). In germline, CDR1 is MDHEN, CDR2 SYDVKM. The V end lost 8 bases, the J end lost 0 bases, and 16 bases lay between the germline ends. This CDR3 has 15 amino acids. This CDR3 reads CASSLSGGMNTEAFF. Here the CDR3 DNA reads TGTGCCAGCTCCCTGTCGGGGGGAATGAACACTGAAGCTTTCTTT.

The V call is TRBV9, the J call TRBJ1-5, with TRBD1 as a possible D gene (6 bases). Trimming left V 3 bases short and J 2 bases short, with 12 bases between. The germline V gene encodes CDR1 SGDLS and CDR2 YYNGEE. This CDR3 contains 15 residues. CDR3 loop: CASSATGTGNQPQHF. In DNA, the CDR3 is TGTGCCAGCAGCGCTACAGGGACCGGCAATCAGCCCCAGCATTTT.

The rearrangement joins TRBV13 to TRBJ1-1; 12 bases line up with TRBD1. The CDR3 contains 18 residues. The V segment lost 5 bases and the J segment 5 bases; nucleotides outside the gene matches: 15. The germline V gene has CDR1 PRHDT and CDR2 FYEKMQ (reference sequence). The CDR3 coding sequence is TGTGCCAGCAGCCCCACCGGGACAGGGGGCGCGAGGGGGACTGAAGCTTTCTTT. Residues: CASSPTGTGGARGTEAFF.

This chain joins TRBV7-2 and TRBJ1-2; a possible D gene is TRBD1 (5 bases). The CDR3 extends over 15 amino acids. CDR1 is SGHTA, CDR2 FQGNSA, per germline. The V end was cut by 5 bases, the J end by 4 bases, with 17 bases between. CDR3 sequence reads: CASSHLPTAFYGYTF. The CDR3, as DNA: TGTGCCAGCAGCCACCTCCCGACAGCTTTCTATGGCTACACCTTC. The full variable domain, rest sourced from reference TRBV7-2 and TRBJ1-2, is GAGVSQSPSNKVTEKGKDVELRCDPISGHTALYWYRQSLGQGLEFLIYFQGNSAPDKSGLPSDRFSAERTGGSVSTLTIQRTQQEDSAVYLCASSHLPTAFYGYTFGSGTRLTVV.

CDR3 region: CASSYSGTFTDTQYF. The CDR3 DNA reads TGTGCCAGCAGCTATAGCGGGACCTTCACAGATACGCAGTATTTT. The chain couples TRBV7-8 to TRBJ2-3; TRBD2 aligns across 8 bases. Germline V CDR1 and CDR2: SGHVS, FQNEAQ. This CDR3 contains 15 residues. Trimming cost V 4 bases and J 2 bases; bases outside gene matches: 5.

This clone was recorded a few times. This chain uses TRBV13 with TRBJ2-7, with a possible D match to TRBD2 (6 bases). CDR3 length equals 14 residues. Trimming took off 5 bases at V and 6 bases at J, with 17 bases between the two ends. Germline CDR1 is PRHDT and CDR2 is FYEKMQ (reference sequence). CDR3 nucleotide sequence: TGTGCCAGCAGCGCGGGACCCGCCGTAGGCGAGCAGTACTTC. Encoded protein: CASSAGPAVGEQYF. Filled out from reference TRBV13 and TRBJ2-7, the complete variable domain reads AAGVIQSPRHLIKEKRETATLKCYPIPRHDTVYWYQQGPGQDPQFLISFYEKMQSDKGSIPDRFSAQQFSDYHSELNMSSLELGDSALYFCASSAGPAVGEQYFGPGTRLTVT.

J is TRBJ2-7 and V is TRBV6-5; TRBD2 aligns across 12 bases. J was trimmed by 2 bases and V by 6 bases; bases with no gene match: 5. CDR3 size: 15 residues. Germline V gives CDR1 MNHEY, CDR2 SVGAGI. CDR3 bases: TGTGCCAGCAGCTTCACTAGCGGGAGGACCTACGAGCAGTACTTC. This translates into CASSFTSGRTYEQYF.

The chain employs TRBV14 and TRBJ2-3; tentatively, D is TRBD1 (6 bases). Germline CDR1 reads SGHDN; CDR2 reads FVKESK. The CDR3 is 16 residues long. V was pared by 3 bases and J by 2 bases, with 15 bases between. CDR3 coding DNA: TGTGCCAGCAGCCAGACCAGGGGTGTCCCCACAGATACGCAGTATTTT. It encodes CASSQTRGVPTDTQYF.

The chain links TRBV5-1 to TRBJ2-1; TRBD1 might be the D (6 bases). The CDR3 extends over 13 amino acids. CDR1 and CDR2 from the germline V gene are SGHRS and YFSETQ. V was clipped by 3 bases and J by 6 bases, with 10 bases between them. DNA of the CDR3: TGCGCCAGCAGCTACACAGGGCCCAATGAGCAGTTCTTC. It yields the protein CASSYTGPNEQFF.

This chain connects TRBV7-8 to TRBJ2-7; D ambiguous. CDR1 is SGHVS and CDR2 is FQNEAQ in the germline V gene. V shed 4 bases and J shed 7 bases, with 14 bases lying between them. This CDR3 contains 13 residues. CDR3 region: CASSSLTTTEQYF. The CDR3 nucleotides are TGTGCCAGCAGCTCTTTAACAACGACAGAGCAGTACTTC.

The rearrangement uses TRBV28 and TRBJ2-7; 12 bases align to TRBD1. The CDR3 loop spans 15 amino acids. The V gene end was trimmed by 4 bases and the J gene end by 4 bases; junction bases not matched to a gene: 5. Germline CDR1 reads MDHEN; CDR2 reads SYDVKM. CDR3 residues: CASSYAGQGAYEQYF. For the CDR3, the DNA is TGTGCCAGCAGTTATGCGGGACAGGGGGCTTACGAGCAGTACTTC.

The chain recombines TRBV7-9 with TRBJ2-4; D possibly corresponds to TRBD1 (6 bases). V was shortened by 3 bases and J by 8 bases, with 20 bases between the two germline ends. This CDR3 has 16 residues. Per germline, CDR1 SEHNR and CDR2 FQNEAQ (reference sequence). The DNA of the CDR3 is TGTGCCAGCAGCTTCAATCGGGGACAACGGGTAGACATTCAGTACTTC. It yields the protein CASSFNRGQRVDIQYF.

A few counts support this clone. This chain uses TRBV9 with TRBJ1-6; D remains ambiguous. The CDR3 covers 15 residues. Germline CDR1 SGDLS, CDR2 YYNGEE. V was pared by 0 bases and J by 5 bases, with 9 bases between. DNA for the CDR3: TGTGCCAGCAGCGTAGCAAACGGGAATAATTCACCCCTCCACTTT. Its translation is CASSVANGNNSPLHF.

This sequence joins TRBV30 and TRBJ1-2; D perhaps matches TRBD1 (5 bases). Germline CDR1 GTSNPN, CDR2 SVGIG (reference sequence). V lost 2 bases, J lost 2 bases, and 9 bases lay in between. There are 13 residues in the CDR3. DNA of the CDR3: TGTGCCTGGAGTAAGGGGCAGAACTATGGCTACACCTTC. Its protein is CAWSKGQNYGYTF.

CDR3 nucleotide sequence: TGTGCCATCGGACTAGCGGGAACCTACGAGCAGTACTTC. This gives the protein CAIGLAGTYEQYF. The chain joins TRBV10-3 to TRBJ2-7; 12 positions match TRBD2. V shed 8 bases and J 2 bases; nucleotides not matched to a gene: 1. This CDR3 has 13 amino acids. Germline values: CDR1 ENHRY, CDR2 SYGVKD.

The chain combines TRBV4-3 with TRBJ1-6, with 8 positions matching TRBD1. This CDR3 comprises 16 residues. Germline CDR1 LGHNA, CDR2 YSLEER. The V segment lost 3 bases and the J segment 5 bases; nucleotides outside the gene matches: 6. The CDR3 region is CASSQNRGLNNSPLHF. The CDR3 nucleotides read TGCGCCAGCAGCCAGAACAGGGGGTTGAATAATTCACCCCTCCACTTT.

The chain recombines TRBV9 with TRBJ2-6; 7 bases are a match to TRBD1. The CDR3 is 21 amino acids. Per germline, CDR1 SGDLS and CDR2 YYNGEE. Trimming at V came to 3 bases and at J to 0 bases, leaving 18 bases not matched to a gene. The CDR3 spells CASSDHLPTGDKSSGANVLTF. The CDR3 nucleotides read TGTGCCAGCAGCGACCACCTACCTACAGGGGACAAGAGCTCTGGGGCCAACGTCCTGACTTTC.

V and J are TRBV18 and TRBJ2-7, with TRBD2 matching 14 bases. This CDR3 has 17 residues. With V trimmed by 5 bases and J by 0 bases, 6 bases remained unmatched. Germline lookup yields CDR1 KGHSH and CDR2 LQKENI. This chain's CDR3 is CASSSSGTSGSSYEQYF. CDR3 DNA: TGTGCCAGCTCATCCTCCGGGACTAGCGGGAGCTCCTACGAGCAGTACTTC.

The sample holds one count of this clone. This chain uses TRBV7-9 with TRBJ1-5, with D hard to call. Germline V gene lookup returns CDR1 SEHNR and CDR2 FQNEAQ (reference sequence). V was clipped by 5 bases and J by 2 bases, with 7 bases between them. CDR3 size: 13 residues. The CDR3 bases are TGTGCCAGCAGCCTCGGTCGCAATCAGCCCCAGCATTTT. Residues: CASSLGRNQPQHF.

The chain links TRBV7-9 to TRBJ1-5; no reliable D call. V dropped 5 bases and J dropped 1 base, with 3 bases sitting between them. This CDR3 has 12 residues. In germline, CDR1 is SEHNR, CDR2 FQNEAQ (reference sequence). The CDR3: CASSPSNQPQHF. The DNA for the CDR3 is TGTGCCAGCAGCCCAAGCAATCAGCCCCAGCATTTT. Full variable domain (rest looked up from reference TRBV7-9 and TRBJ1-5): DTGVSQNPRHKITKRGQNVTFRCDPISEHNRLYWYRQTLGQGPEFLTYFQNEAQLEKSRLLSDRFSAERPKGSFSTLEIQRTEQGDSAMYLCASSPSNQPQHFGDGTRLSIL.

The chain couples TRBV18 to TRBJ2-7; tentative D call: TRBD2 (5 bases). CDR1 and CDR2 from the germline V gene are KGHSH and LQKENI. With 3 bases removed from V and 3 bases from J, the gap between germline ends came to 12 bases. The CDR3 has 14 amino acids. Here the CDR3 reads CASSPAGINYEQYF. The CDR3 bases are TGTGCCAGCTCACCGGCGGGCATCAACTACGAGCAGTACTTC.

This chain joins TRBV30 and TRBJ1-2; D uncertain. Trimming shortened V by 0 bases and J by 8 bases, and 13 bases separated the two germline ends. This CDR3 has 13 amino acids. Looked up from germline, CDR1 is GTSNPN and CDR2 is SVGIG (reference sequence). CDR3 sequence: CAWSVGGRRGYTF. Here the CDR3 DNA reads TGTGCCTGGAGTGTAGGAGGGCGGCGGGGCTACACCTTC.

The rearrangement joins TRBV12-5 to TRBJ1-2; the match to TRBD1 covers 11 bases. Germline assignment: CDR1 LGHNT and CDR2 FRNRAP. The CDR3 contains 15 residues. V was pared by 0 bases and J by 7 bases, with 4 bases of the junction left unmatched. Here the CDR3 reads CASGLVLGQGVGYTF. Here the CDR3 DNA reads TGTGCTAGTGGTTTGGTACTGGGACAGGGGGTTGGCTACACCTTC.

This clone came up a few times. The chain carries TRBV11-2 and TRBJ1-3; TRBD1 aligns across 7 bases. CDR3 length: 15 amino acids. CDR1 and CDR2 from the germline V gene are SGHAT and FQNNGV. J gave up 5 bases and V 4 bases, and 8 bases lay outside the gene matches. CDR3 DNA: TGTGCCAGCAGCTCCACAGGGGTAGGCAGAAACACCATATATTTT. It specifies CASSSTGVGRNTIYF.

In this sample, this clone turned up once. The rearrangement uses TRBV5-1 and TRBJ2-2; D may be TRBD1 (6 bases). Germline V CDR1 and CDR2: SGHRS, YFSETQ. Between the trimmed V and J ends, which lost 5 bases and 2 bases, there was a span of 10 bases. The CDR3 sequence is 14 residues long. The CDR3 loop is CASSSGTNTGELFF. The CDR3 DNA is TGCGCCAGCAGTTCCGGGACAAACACCGGGGAGCTGTTTTTT.

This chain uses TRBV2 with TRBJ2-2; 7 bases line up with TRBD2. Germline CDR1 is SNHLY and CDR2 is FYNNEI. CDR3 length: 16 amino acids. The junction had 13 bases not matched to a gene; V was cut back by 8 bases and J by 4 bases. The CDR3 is CASPRGDFEATGELFF. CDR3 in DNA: TGTGCCAGCCCCCGGGGGGACTTCGAGGCCACCGGGGAGCTGTTTTTT.